This T cell receptor (beta chain) comes out of a study of shared clonotypes between healthy human individuals. Deletions cut 8 bases from V and 6 bases from J, with 8 bases between. Germline CDR1 SNHLY, CDR2 FYNNEI. This CDR3 is 10 amino acids long. Concerning this clone itself: Its antigen is unknown.

Study-level points and caveats: Rarefaction analysis demonstrated incomplete sorted-subset sequencing notwithstanding large depth.

The repertoire was sequenced with immunoSEQ multiplex PCR; TCRdb's copy has only in-frame clones and lacks some. Of over a million clones in the sample, roughly 96% are singletons; the top ten hold approximately 1.2%. The V call is TRBV2, the J call TRBJ2-7; D call uncertain. Material: naive CD4+ T cells sorted from blood. The subset: CD45RA+ positively selected. The TCR comes from a man under 40 in good health. CDR3: CASGSGEQYF. CDR3 bases: TGTGCCAGCGGGTCGGGCGAGCAGTACTTC.